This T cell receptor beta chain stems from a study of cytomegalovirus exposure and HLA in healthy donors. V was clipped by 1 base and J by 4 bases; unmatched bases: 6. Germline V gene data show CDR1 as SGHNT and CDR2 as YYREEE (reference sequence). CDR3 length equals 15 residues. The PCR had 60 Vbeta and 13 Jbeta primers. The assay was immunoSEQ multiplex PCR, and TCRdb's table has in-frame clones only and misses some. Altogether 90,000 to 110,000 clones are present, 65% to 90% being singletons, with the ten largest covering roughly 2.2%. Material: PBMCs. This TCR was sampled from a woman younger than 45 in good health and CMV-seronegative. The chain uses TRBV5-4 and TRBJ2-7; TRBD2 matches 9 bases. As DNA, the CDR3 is TGTGCCAGCAGCTTGCGCGGGAGGGCCGGATACGAGCAGTACTTC. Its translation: CASSLRGRAGYEQYF. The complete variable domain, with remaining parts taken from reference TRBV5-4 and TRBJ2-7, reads ETGVTQSPTHLIKTRGQQVTLRCSSQSGHNTVSWYQQALGQGPQFIFQYYREEENGRGNFPPRFSGLQFPNYSSELNVNALELDDSALYLCASSLRGRAGYEQYFGPGTRLTVT.